These 27 T cell receptor beta chains came from one sample sequenced in a study of cytomegalovirus exposure and HLA in healthy donors (dated by TCRdb to about 2017). Receptor libraries were prepared by the immunoSEQ multiplex PCR assay. Not all clones reach the TCRdb copy of this immuneACCESS table, which keeps in-frame sequences only. Checked studies attribute under half of the gap to unresolved V genes and leave the rest unexplained. Within this sample are around 160,000 clones, with around four fifths of them counted one time only. Jointly, the top ten make up about 2.1% of the sample. Sequenced input: PBMCs. Every receptor here comes from a man aged 30-40 years in good health and CMV-seropositive.

J is TRBJ1-1 and V is TRBV28; tentatively, D is TRBD1 (6 bases). This CDR3 has 14 residues. Germline V gives CDR1 MDHEN, CDR2 SYDVKM. With 5 bases removed from V and 5 bases from J, the gap between germline ends came to 15 bases. In nucleotides, the CDR3 is TGTGCCAGCAGTCTCAGGGGTTGGGGGACTGAAGCTTTCTTT. Translating gives CASSLRGWGTEAFF.

The gene calls are TRBV15 and TRBJ1-2, with TRBD1 identical over 9 bases. CDR1 and CDR2 (germline): LNHNV, YYDKDF (reference sequence). The CDR3 extends over 15 amino acids. The trim removed 3 bases at V and 2 bases at J, leaving 4 bases unmatched. As DNA, the CDR3 is TGTGCCACCAGCAGCCCGGGACAGGGAAACTATGGCTACACCTTC. Protein product: CATSSPGQGNYGYTF.

This rearrangement joins TRBV5-4 to TRBJ2-5, with 7 bases lining up with TRBD2. The germline V gene encodes CDR1 SGHNT and CDR2 YYREEE (reference sequence). V lost 4 bases and J lost 0; bases outside the gene matches: 6. The CDR3 has 15 residues. CDR3 DNA: TGTGCCAGCAGCCGGGACTATTCGTACCAAGAGACCCAGTACTTC. It yields the protein CASSRDYSYQETQYF.

The chain carries TRBV7-8 and TRBJ2-1; TRBD1 is a possible D gene (6 bases). The CDR3 extends over 14 amino acids. The V gene lost 1 base and the J gene lost 9 bases, with 13 bases spanning the gap. Per the germline V gene, CDR1 is SGHVS and CDR2 is FQNEAQ. CDR3 amino acids: CASSLGTGRSEQFF. CDR3 DNA: TGTGCCAGCAGCTTAGGTACAGGGAGAAGTGAGCAGTTCTTC. Combining the CDR3 with reference TRBV7-8 and TRBJ2-1 gives the whole variable domain GAGVSQSPRYKVAKRGQDVALRCDPISGHVSLFWYQQALGQGPEFLTYFQNEAQLDKSGLPSDRFFAERPEGSVSTLKIQRTQQEDSAVYLCASSLGTGRSEQFFGPGTRLTVL.

The chain has TRBV7-6 and TRBJ2-1; D perhaps matches TRBD2 (5 bases). The CDR3 length is 12 residues. The germline V and J ends were trimmed by 6 bases and 9 bases, with 12 bases remaining between them. The germline gives CDR1 SGHVS, CDR2 FNYEAQ. The CDR3 sequence: CASSWPGSEQFF. CDR3 in DNA: TGTGCCAGCAGTTGGCCGGGGAGTGAGCAGTTCTTC. The full variable domain, with the rest looked up from reference TRBV7-6 and TRBJ2-1, is GAGVSQSPRYKVTKRGQDVALRCDPISGHVSLYWYRQALGQGPEFLTYFNYEAQQDKSGLPNDRFSAERPEGSISTLTIQRTEQRDSAMYRCASSWPGSEQFFGPGTRLTVL.

V gene TRBV27 combines with J gene TRBJ2-6, with D tentatively TRBD2 (6 bases). This CDR3 is built from 16 residues. Trimming left V 7 bases short and J 4 bases short, with 17 bases between. Germline V gene sequence: CDR1 MNHEY, CDR2 SMNVEV (reference sequence). In DNA, the CDR3 is TGTGCCAGCACGTACTTGTGGGGGGTAGGGGCCAACGTCCTGACTTTC. Translating it yields CASTYLWGVGANVLTF.

The genes are TRBV6-6 and TRBJ1-5; possibly TRBD1 for D (5 bases). Germline V gene data show CDR1 as MNHNY and CDR2 as SVGAGI (reference sequence). This CDR3 has 15 amino acids. The ends were cut back, 6 bases at V and 2 bases at J, with 14 bases in the middle. CDR3 sequence reads: CASRTAGGGNQPQHF. The CDR3 DNA sequence: TGTGCCAGCAGGACCGCCGGGGGTGGCAATCAGCCCCAGCATTTT.

The gene calls are TRBV9 and TRBJ2-3; tentative D call: TRBD2 (7 bases). V was shortened by 6 bases and J by 2 bases, with 16 bases between the two germline ends. The CDR3 runs 15 residues. Germline values: CDR1 SGDLS, CDR2 YYNGEE. CDR3: CASNQGGASTDTQYF. The CDR3 DNA follows: TGTGCCAGCAACCAAGGGGGGGCGTCCACAGATACGCAGTATTTT. Using reference TRBV9 and TRBJ2-3 for the parts outside the CDR3, the full variable domain is DSGVTQTPKHLITATGQRVTLRCSPRSGDLSVYWYQQSLDQGLQFLIQYYNGEERAKGNILERFSAQQFPDLHSELNLSSLELGDSALYFCASNQGGASTDTQYFGPGTRLTVL.

The chain is built from TRBV5-1 and TRBJ2-3; the match to TRBD2 covers 7 bases. CDR1 is SGHRS, CDR2 YFSETQ, per germline. With V trimmed by 1 base and J by 4 bases, 6 bases remained unmatched. The CDR3 contains 15 residues. The CDR3 here is CASSLPSGVADTQYF. The DNA for the CDR3 is TGCGCCAGCAGCTTGCCCAGCGGGGTAGCAGATACGCAGTATTTT. Supplemented by reference TRBV5-1 and TRBJ2-3, the full variable domain reads KAGVTQTPRYLIKTRGQQVTLSCSPISGHRSVSWYQQTPGQGLQFLFEYFSETQRNKGNFPGRFSGRQFSNSRSEMNVSTLELGDSALYLCASSLPSGVADTQYFGPGTRLTVL.

The rearrangement links TRBV5-1 to TRBJ1-1, with TRBD1 matching 7 bases. V gave up 3 bases and J gave up 2 bases; unmatched junction bases: 4. The CDR3 has 14 residues. Germline loops: CDR1 SGHRS, CDR2 YFSETQ. The CDR3 sequence is CASSYTGANTEAFF. Here the CDR3 DNA reads TGCGCCAGCAGCTATACAGGGGCTAACACTGAAGCTTTCTTT.

The chain joins TRBV4-2 to TRBJ2-1; TRBD1 agrees at 7 bases. This CDR3 has 15 amino acids. V was pared by 2 bases and J by 5 bases, with 6 bases of the junction left unmatched. Looked up from germline, CDR1 is LGHNA and CDR2 is YNFKEQ. For the CDR3, the DNA is TGTGCCAGCAGCCAACACAGGGGTAGCGACAATGAGCAGTTCTTC. It codes for CASSQHRGSDNEQFF.

J is TRBJ1-2 and V is TRBV19, with TRBD1 matching 11 bases. Trimming cost V 6 bases and J 5 bases; bases outside gene matches: 5. The germline gives CDR1 LNHDA, CDR2 SQIVND (reference sequence). The CDR3 loop spans 14 amino acids. DNA for the CDR3: TGTGCCAGTAGGCCCCGGGACAGGGGGTATGGCTACACCTTC. Translated: CASRPRDRGYGYTF.

The chain links TRBV29-1 to TRBJ2-3; 11 bases align to TRBD2. The CDR3 consists of 17 residues. Germline V gives CDR1 SQVTM, CDR2 ANQGSEA. Unmatched junction bases numbered 9, after V lost 1 base and J lost 3 bases. The CDR3 bases are TGCAGCGTTGAAGGTATAGCGGGGGGGCTTAGGACAGATACGCAGTATTTT. It is translated as CSVEGIAGGLRTDTQYF.

The V call is TRBV6-6, the J call TRBJ2-5, with a tentative D call TRBD1 (6 bases). The V gene's germline CDR1 is MNHNY and CDR2 SVGAGI (reference sequence). Trimming took 7 bases from V and 2 from J, leaving 17 bases between them. CDR3 size: 15 residues. The CDR3 DNA reads as TGTGCCAGCACCAGGTCCAGGGGTCGGCAAGAGACCCAGTACTTC. Protein product: CASTRSRGRQETQYF.

The genes are TRBV14 and TRBJ1-4, with D uncertain. With 1 base removed from V and 4 bases from J, the gap between germline ends came to 10 bases. Germline CDR1 reads SGHDN; CDR2 reads FVKESK. The length of the CDR3 is 15 residues. The CDR3 is CASSQVGLINEKLFF. As DNA, the CDR3 is TGTGCCAGCAGCCAAGTTGGGCTGATTAATGAAAAACTGTTTTTT. Filled out from reference TRBV14 and TRBJ1-4, the complete variable domain reads EAGVTQFPSHSVIEKGQTVTLRCDPISGHDNLYWYRRVMGKEIKFLLHFVKESKQDESGMPNNRFLAERTGGTYSTLKVQPAELEDSGVYFCASSQVGLINEKLFFGSGTQLSVL.

The chain couples TRBV18 to TRBJ1-2, with a tentative D call TRBD1 (6 bases). The CDR3 runs 15 residues. CDR1 and CDR2 (germline): KGHSH, LQKENI. V shed 4 bases and J shed 7 bases, with 19 bases lying between them. The CDR3 DNA reads TGTGCCAGCTCACTTATCCGGGACATAGGTGGTGGCTACACCTTC. It yields the protein CASSLIRDIGGGYTF.

This chain uses TRBV5-1 with TRBJ2-5; TRBD1 matches 10 bases. This CDR3 contains 15 residues. Unmatched junction bases numbered 7, after V lost 4 bases and J lost 4 bases. Germline V gives CDR1 SGHRS, CDR2 YFSETQ. CDR3 sequence reads: CASSTGQGRGETQYF. The CDR3 coding sequence is TGCGCCAGCAGCACGGGACAGGGGCGTGGAGAGACCCAGTACTTC.

In nucleotides, the CDR3 is TGTGCCAGCTCACCACGACAGGAAGAAAAACTGTTTTTT. This gives the protein CASSPRQEEKLFF. The rearrangement joins TRBV18 to TRBJ1-4, with a possible D match to TRBD1 (6 bases). CDR3 length: 13 residues. With 1 base removed from V and 8 bases from J, the gap between germline ends came to 8 bases. Germline CDR1 and CDR2: KGHSH and LQKENI.

The chain employs TRBV7-2 and TRBJ1-2; D may be TRBD1 (6 bases). CDR1 SGHTA and CDR2 FQGNSA come from the germline V gene. V gave up 5 bases and J gave up 2 bases, with 24 bases separating them. This CDR3 has 18 residues. CDR3 DNA: TGTGCCAGCAGCCTAGGACGAGGGGGGGGAGGAAAAAACTATGGCTACACCTTC. Protein sequence: CASSLGRGGGGKNYGYTF. The full variable domain, in which reference TRBV7-2 and TRBJ1-2 provide the parts outside the CDR3, is GAGVSQSPSNKVTEKGKDVELRCDPISGHTALYWYRQSLGQGLEFLIYFQGNSAPDKSGLPSDRFSAERTGGSVSTLTIQRTQQEDSAVYLCASSLGRGGGGKNYGYTFGSGTRLTVV.

The V call is TRBV2, the J call TRBJ1-1, with 7 bases identical to TRBD1. Germline V gives CDR1 SNHLY, CDR2 FYNNEI. This CDR3 contains 15 residues. Losses at the gene ends were 6 bases for V and 1 base for J; bases not matched to a gene: 8. The DNA for the CDR3 is TGTGCCAGCAGCCTGGACAGGAAGGGGAACACTGAAGCTTTCTTT. This encodes CASSLDRKGNTEAFF. Complete variable domain (other parts from reference TRBV2 and TRBJ1-1): EPEVTQTPSHQVTQMGQEVILRCVPISNHLYFYWYRQILGQKVEFLVSFYNNEISEKSEIFDDQFSVERPDGSNFTLKIRSTKLEDSAMYFCASSLDRKGNTEAFFGQGTRLTVV.

This chain connects TRBV4-2 to TRBJ2-3, with 10 bases aligning to TRBD2. The CDR3 is made up of 14 amino acids. V lost 4 bases and J lost 5; bases outside the gene matches: 3. Per the germline V gene, CDR1 is LGHNA and CDR2 is YNFKEQ. The CDR3 reads CASSPSGGRDTQYF. The CDR3 DNA sequence: TGTGCCAGCAGCCCTAGCGGGGGCAGAGATACGCAGTATTTT.

The V call is TRBV19, the J call TRBJ2-1; D is undetermined. Germline V gene sequence: CDR1 LNHDA, CDR2 SQIVND (reference sequence). This CDR3 is built from 17 residues. Trimming removed 4 bases at V and 7 bases at J, with 23 bases between. The CDR3 loop reads CASSTPELPIHVNEQFF. CDR3 coding DNA: TGTGCCAGTAGTACCCCGGAGCTGCCAATCCATGTAAATGAGCAGTTCTTC.

The chain couples TRBV5-1 to TRBJ1-4; D remains ambiguous. This CDR3 region has 14 residues. The germline V gene encodes CDR1 SGHRS and CDR2 YFSETQ. V was cut by 4 bases and J by 8 bases, with 15 bases left in between. The CDR3 region is CASSGGDRGEKLFF. CDR3 DNA sequence: TGCGCCAGCAGCGGCGGGGATCGAGGAGAAAAACTGTTTTTT.

The rearrangement uses TRBV4-3 and TRBJ2-5; the match to TRBD2 covers 10 bases. The CDR3 is 17 residues long. Unmatched junction bases numbered 11, after V lost 2 bases and J lost 5 bases. From germline, CDR1 is LGHNA and CDR2 YSLEER. In DNA, the CDR3 is TGCGCCAGCAGCCAAACTTTGCTAGCGGGGGAAGGGGAGACCCAGTACTTC. Translated, it gives CASSQTLLAGEGETQYF.

This chain's CDR3 is CASSPQGLINQPQHF. The CDR3 bases are TGTGCCAGCAGTCCTCAGGGATTGATCAATCAGCCCCAGCATTTT. The V call is TRBV6-5, the J call TRBJ1-5; a possible D gene is TRBD1 (5 bases). V was cut by 5 bases and J by 3 bases, with 14 bases left in between. Germline CDR1 reads MNHEY; CDR2 reads SVGAGI. CDR3 size: 15 residues.

The CDR3, as DNA: TGTGCCATCACCCCGACTAGCGGTTCCTACGAGCAGTACTTC. This translates into CAITPTSGSYEQYF. The chain has TRBV10-3 and TRBJ2-7; TRBD2 agrees at 9 bases. The V gene's germline CDR1 is ENHRY and CDR2 SYGVKD. The CDR3 loop spans 14 amino acids. With 7 bases clipped from V and 1 base from J, the junction kept 5 bases outside the gene matches.

This clone was detected a few times. The V call is TRBV19, the J call TRBJ1-1; 8 bases align to TRBD1. Germline CDR1 LNHDA, CDR2 SQIVND (reference sequence). V dropped 4 bases and J dropped 3; count of bases not matched to a gene: 7. CDR3 length equals 15 residues. The CDR3 spells CASSSDRGGYTEAFF. CDR3 nucleotides: TGTGCCAGTAGTAGTGACAGGGGTGGGTACACTGAAGCTTTCTTT.